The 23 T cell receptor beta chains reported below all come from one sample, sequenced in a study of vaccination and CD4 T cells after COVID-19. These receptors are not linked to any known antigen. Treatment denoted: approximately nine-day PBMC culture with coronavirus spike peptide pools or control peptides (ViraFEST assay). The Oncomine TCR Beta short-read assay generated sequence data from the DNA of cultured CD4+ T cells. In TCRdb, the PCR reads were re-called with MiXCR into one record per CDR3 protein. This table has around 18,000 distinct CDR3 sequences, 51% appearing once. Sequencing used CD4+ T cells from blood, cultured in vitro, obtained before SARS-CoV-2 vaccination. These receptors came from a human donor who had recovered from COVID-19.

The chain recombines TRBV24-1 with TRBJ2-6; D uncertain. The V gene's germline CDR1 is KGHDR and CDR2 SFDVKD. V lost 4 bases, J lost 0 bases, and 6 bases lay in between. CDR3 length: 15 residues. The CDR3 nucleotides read TGTGCCACCAGTGACCCCTTCTCTGGGGCCAACGTCCTGACTTTC. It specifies CATSDPFSGANVLTF.

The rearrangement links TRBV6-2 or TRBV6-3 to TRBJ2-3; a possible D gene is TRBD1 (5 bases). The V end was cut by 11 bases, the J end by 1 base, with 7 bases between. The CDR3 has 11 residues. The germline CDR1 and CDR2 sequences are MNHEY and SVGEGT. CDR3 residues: CASGRTDTQYF. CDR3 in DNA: TGTGCCTCAGGGCGCACAGATACGCAGTATTTT.

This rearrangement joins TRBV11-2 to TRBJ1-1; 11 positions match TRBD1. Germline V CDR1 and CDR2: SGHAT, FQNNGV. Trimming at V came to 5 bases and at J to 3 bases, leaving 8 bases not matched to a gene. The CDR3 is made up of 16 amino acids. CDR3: CASSPRTGGSYTEAFF. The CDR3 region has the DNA TGTGCCAGCAGCCCCCGGACAGGGGGCTCCTACACTGAAGCTTTCTTT.

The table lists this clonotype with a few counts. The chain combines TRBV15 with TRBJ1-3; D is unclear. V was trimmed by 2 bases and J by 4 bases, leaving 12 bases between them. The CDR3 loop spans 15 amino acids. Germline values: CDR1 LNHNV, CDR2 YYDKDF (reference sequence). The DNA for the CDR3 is TGTGCCACCAGCAGAAACGGAGCGCTGGGAAACACCATATATTTT. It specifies CATSRNGALGNTIYF.

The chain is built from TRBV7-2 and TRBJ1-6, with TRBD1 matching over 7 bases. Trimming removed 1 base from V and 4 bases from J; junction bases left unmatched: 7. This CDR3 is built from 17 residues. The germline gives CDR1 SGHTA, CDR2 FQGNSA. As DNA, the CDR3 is TGTGCCAGCAGCTTAGAGCAGGGGGTGGTTTATAATTCACCCCTCCACTTT. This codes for CASSLEQGVVYNSPLHF.

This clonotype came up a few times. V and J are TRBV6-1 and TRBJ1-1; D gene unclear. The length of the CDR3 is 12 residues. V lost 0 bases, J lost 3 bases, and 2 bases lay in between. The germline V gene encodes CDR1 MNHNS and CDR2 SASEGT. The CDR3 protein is CASSEAYTEAFF. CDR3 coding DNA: TGTGCCAGCAGTGAAGCGTACACTGAAGCTTTCTTT.

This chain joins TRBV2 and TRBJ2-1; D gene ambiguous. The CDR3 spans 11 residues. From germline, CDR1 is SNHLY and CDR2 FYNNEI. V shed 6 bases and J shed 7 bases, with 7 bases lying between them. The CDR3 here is CASRALNEQFF. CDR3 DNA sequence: TGTGCCAGCAGGGCCTTGAATGAGCAGTTCTTC.

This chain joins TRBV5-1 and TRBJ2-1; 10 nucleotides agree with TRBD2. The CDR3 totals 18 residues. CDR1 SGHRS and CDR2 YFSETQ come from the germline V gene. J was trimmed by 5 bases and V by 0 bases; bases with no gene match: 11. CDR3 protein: CASSLATRPSGRDNEQFF. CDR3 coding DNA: TGCGCCAGCAGCTTGGCCACAAGGCCGAGCGGGAGGGACAATGAGCAGTTCTTC.

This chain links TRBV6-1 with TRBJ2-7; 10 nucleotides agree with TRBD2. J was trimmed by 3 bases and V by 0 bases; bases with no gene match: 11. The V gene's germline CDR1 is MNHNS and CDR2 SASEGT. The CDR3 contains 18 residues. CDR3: CASSEARVVLAGYYEQYF. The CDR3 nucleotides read TGTGCCAGCAGTGAAGCGCGGGTGGTACTAGCGGGATACTACGAGCAGTACTTC.

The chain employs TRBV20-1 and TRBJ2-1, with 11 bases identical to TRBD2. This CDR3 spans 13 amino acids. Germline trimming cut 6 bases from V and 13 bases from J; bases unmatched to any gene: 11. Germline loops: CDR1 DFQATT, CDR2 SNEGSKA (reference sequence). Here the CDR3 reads CSAPTSGGSEQFF. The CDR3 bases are TGCAGTGCCCCAACTAGCGGGGGATCAGAACAGTTCTTC.

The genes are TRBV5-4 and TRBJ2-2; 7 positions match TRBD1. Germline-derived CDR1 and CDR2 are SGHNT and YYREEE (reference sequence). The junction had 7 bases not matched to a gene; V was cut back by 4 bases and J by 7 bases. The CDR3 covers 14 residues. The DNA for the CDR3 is TGTGCCAGCAGCCCTGACAGGGTTCTCGGGGAGCTGTTTTTT. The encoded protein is CASSPDRVLGELFF.

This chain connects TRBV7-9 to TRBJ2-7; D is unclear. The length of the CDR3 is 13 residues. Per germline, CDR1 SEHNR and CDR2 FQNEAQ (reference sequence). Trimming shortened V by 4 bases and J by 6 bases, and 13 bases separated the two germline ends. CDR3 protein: CASSSGPLGEQYF. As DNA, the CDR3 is TGTGCCAGCAGCTCCGGGCCCCTGGGCGAGCAGTACTTC.

DNA for the CDR3: TGTGCCAGCAGACGGGAGGAAGTTGAGCAGTTCTTC. Protein product: CASRREEVEQFF. The chain combines TRBV28 with TRBJ2-1, with 7 bases lining up with TRBD2. With V trimmed by 6 bases and J by 9 bases, 5 bases remained unmatched. CDR1 is MDHEN, CDR2 SYDVKM, per germline. The CDR3 runs to 12 residues.

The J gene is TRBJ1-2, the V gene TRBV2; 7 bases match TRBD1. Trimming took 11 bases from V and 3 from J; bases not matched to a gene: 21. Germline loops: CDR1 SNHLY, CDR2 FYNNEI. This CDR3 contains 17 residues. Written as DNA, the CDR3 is TGTGCCGGGAACAGGGGAGGTCCAACCGATGCCGACTATGGCTACACCTTC. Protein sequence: CAGNRGGPTDADYGYTF.

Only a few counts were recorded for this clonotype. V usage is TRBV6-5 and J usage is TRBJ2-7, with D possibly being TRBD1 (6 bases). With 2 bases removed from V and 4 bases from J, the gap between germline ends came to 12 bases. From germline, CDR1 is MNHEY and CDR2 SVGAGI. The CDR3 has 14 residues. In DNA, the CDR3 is TGTGCCAGCAGTTACATCAGGGGTCGGTACGAGCAGTACTTC. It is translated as CASSYIRGRYEQYF.

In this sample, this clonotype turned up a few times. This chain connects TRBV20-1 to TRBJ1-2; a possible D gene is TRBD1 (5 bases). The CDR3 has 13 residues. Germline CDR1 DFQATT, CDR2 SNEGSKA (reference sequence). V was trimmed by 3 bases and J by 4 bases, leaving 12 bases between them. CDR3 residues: CSARKGRGYGYTF. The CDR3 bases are TGCAGTGCTAGGAAGGGACGGGGCTATGGCTACACCTTC.

Here the CDR3 DNA reads TGTGCCAGCTCACCAATGAACACTGAAGCTTTCTTT. This sequence encodes CASSPMNTEAFF. This chain uses TRBV18 with TRBJ1-1; unclear D gene. Trimming left V 2 bases short and J 0 bases short, with 1 base between. CDR1 is KGHSH and CDR2 is LQKENI in the germline V gene. This CDR3 contains 12 residues. Full variable domain (missing parts from reference TRBV18 and TRBJ1-1): NAGVMQNPRHLVRRRGQEARLRCSPMKGHSHVYWYRQLPEEGLKFMVYLQKENIIDESGMPKERFSAEFPKEGPSILRIQQVVRGDSAAYFCASSPMNTEAFFGQGTRLTVV.

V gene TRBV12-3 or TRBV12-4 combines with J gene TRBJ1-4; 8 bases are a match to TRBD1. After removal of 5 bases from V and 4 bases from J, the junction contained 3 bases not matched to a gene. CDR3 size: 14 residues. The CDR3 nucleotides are TGTGCCAGCAGTCCCGGACAGGGTAATGAAAAACTGTTTTTT. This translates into CASSPGQGNEKLFF.

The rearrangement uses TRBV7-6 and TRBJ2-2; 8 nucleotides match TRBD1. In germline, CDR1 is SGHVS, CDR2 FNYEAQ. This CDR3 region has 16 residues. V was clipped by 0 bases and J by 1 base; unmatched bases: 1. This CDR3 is CASSLAGTGNTGELFF. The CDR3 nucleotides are TGTGCCAGCAGCTTAGCGGGGACAGGGAACACCGGGGAGCTGTTTTTT.

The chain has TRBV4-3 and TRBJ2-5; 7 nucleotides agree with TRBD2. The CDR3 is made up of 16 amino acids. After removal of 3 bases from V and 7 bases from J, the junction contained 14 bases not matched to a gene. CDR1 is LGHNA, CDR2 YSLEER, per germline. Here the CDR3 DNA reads TGCGCCAGCAGCCAGGCCCGAGACGGTGGGGGGGTGACCCAGTACTTC. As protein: CASSQARDGGGVTQYF.

The CDR3 sequence: CASSLGARPHTEAFF. CDR3 nucleotides: TGTGCCAGCAGCTTGGGAGCGCGGCCGCACACTGAAGCTTTCTTT. This chain uses TRBV5-4 with TRBJ1-1; D gene unclear. V dropped 0 bases and J dropped 3 bases, with 12 bases sitting between them. This CDR3 region has 15 residues. Per germline, CDR1 SGHNT and CDR2 YYREEE (reference sequence).

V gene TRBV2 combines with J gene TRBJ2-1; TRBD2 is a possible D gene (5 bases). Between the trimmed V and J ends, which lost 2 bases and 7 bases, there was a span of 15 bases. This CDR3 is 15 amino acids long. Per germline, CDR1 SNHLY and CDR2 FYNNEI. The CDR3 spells CASSESEARRNEQFF. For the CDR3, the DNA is TGTGCCAGCAGTGAATCCGAGGCGAGGAGGAATGAGCAGTTCTTC. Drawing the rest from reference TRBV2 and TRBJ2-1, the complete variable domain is EPEVTQTPSHQVTQMGQEVILRCVPISNHLYFYWYRQILGQKVEFLVSFYNNEISEKSEIFDDQFSVERPDGSNFTLKIRSTKLEDSAMYFCASSESEARRNEQFFGPGTRLTVL.

CDR3 in amino acids: CASSFSGYWYEQYF. The DNA of the CDR3 is TGTGCCAGCAGTTTTTCTGGGTACTGGTACGAGCAGTACTTC. The chain couples TRBV28 to TRBJ2-7; D gene unclear. The V and J ends lost 3 bases and 4 bases respectively, with 13 bases between them. Germline V gene lookup returns CDR1 MDHEN and CDR2 SYDVKM. The length of the CDR3 is 14 residues.